The sequence of this TCR beta chain was determined in a study of molecular identifiers for immune sequencing clone quantification. There are a few counts of this clonotype. Its antigen remains unknown. Study-wide results and caveats: Spiked Jurkat TCR RNA originating from one cell could reportedly be identified amid around 970,000 naive cells. Highly expanded clone sizes could be underestimated through barcode sharing by identical TCR molecules.

Generation of bulk TCR libraries relied on previously described methods and listed TCR primers. TCRdb re-called the PCR reads with MiXCR, one entry per CDR3 protein. The top ten clones hold roughly 0.8% of a sample with some 94,000 distinct CDR3 sequences, around a quarter of them seen once. Libraries of naive CD8 T cells were made from about 19,000 to 1,100,000 sorted cells. They used 10%, 30% or 50% RNA. The TCR originated in a human donor in good health. Some libraries in this study had Jurkat cell RNA spiked in. The sequencing sample was made of naive CD8+ T cells from blood, with Jurkat cell RNA spiked in. Stated subset: FACS-sorted CD8+CD4-CCR7+CD45RA+ naive T cells.

The CDR3 DNA is TGTGCCAGCAGCCAAGGAGGTAGCTTCTACGAGCAGTACTTC. Translating it yields CASSQGGSFYEQYF. The rearrangement joins TRBV3-1 to TRBJ2-7; D gene unclear. The CDR3 runs 14 residues. Trimming took 1 base from V and 3 from J, leaving 10 bases between them. Germline V gene data show CDR1 as LGHDT and CDR2 as YNNKEL (reference sequence).